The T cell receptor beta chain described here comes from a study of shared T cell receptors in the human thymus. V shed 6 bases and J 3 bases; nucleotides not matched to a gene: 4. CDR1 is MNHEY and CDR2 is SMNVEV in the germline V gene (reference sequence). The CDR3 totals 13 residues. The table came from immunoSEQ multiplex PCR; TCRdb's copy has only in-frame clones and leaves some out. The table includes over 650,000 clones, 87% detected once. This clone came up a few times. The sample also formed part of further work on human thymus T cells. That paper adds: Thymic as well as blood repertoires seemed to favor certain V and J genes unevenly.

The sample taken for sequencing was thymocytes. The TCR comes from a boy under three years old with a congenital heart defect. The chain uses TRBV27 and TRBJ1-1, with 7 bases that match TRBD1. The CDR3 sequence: CASSSGQDTEAFF. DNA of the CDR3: TGTGCCAGCAGCTCAGGACAGGACACTGAAGCTTTCTTT.